In this sample, the clone carrying this T cell receptor (beta chain) turned up a few times. No fewer than 5.5 micrograms of total RNA were isolated from every sample. V was pared by 6 bases and J by 5 bases, with 21 bases between. CDR3 length: 16 amino acids. Germline lookup yields CDR1 KGHDR and CDR2 SFDVKD. The data are from a study of blood T cells in healthy people across ages. A second PCR, run for roughly 7 to 11 cycles, used a sample-barcoded 5' primer plus a J-beta primer mix. In TCRdb, the 5' RACE reads were re-called with MiXCR into one record per CDR3 protein. The sample records roughly 560,000 distinct CDR3 sequences, 24% being singletons. These sequences were also reported in another study, on T cells of mothers and their children. That work adds: Nine systemically healthy Caucasian donors: three mothers, six children. Each mother gave over 8.5 million TCR beta CDR3 reads; each child, several million.

The sample comprised blood. This TCR came from a boy between 10 and 17 years old in good health. The genes are TRBV24-1 and TRBJ2-5; weak D call: TRBD2 (5 bases). The CDR3 nucleotides are TGTGCCACCAGTCCCGGGTCCTATCAACGCGGGGAGACCCAGTACTTC. Translated, it gives CATSPGSYQRGETQYF.